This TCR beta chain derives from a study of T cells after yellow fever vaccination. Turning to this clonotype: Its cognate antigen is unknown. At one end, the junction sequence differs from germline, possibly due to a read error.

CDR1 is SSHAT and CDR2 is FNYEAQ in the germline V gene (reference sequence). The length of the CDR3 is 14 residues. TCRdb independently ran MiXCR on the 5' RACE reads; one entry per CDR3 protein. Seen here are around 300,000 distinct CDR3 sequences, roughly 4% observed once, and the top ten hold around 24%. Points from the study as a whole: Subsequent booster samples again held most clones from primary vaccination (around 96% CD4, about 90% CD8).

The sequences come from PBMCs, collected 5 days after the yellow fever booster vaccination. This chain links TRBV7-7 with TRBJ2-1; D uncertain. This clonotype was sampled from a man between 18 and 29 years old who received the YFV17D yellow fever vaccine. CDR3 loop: CASSLAAGLNEQFF. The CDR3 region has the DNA TGTGCTAGCAGCTTAGCAGCCGGGCTCAATGAGCAGTTCTTC.